These 26 T cell receptor beta chains came from one sample sequenced in a study of human thymus T cells. This table comes from immunoSEQ multiplex PCR, and its TCRdb copy is limited to in-frame clones, with some not included. Here the sample spans 40,000 to 55,000 clones, about 93% being singletons. Sequencing input: blood. These receptors were obtained from a boy younger than two with a congenital heart defect but otherwise immunologically healthy.

The chain has TRBV28 and TRBJ2-7, with no clear D. Germline V gives CDR1 MDHEN, CDR2 SYDVKM. CDR3 length equals 13 residues. V lost 3 bases to trimming and J lost 1 base, with 7 bases between them. CDR3 residues: CASSFSLSYEQYF. DNA of the CDR3: TGTGCCAGCAGTTTTAGTTTGTCCTACGAGCAGTACTTC.

The V call is TRBV20-1, the J call TRBJ1-1; D gene unclear. There are 8 residues in the CDR3. Trimming took 6 bases from V and 8 from J, leaving 4 bases between them. The germline CDR1 and CDR2 sequences are DFQATT and SNEGSKA (reference sequence). CDR3: CSAGEAFF. In nucleotides, the CDR3 is TGCAGTGCAGGGGAAGCTTTCTTT.

The V call is TRBV6-1, the J call TRBJ1-2; 7 bases agree with TRBD1. Germline V lookup: CDR1 MNHNS, CDR2 SASEGT. The length of the CDR3 is 12 residues. Unmatched junction bases numbered 0, after V lost 4 bases and J lost 4 bases. The CDR3 spells CASSAGGYGYTF. The CDR3 DNA follows: TGTGCCAGCAGTGCAGGGGGCTATGGCTACACCTTC.

The gene calls are TRBV5-1 and TRBJ1-2; D remains unclear. The ends were cut back, 4 bases at V and 8 bases at J, with 15 bases in the middle. Germline values: CDR1 SGHRS, CDR2 YFSETQ. CDR3 size: 13 residues. CDR3 DNA: TGCGCCAGCAGCAGCAGCCCCGCCCCGGGCTACACCTTC. Protein: CASSSSPAPGYTF.

The chain couples TRBV18 to TRBJ2-3; 11 nucleotides match TRBD1. The V gene end was trimmed by 3 bases and the J gene end by 4 bases; junction bases not matched to a gene: 3. The CDR3 sequence is 15 residues long. Germline V gene data show CDR1 as KGHSH and CDR2 as LQKENI. The DNA for the CDR3 is TGTGCCAGCTCACCGGGACAGGGGGGTGCAGATACGCAGTATTTT. Translating it yields CASSPGQGGADTQYF.

The chain carries TRBV6-5 and TRBJ2-5; perhaps D is TRBD1 or TRBD2 (7 bases each). Germline values: CDR1 MNHEY, CDR2 SVGAGI. Trimming pared 0 bases from V and 4 bases from J, leaving 15 bases between. CDR3 length equals 16 residues. The CDR3 is CASSYSRQGGAETQYF. Here the CDR3 DNA reads TGTGCCAGCAGTTACTCGCGGCAGGGGGGGGCAGAGACCCAGTACTTC.

The genes are TRBV6-6 and TRBJ1-1; D is perhaps TRBD1 (5 bases). Germline V gives CDR1 MNHNY, CDR2 SVGAGI (reference sequence). Trimming took 6 bases from V and 0 from J, leaving 11 bases between them. The CDR3 totals 14 residues. The CDR3 is CASRLTVLNTEAFF. CDR3 nucleotide sequence: TGTGCCAGCAGGCTGACAGTCTTGAACACTGAAGCTTTCTTT.

The gene calls are TRBV7-9 and TRBJ2-4; D might be TRBD1 (5 bases). V lost 2 bases and J lost 0, with 8 bases in between. Germline CDR1 is SEHNR and CDR2 is FQNEAQ (reference sequence). The CDR3 runs to 15 residues. For the CDR3, the DNA is TGTGCCAGCAGCTTACCAGGGCTAGCCAAAAACATTCAGTACTTC. Its translation: CASSLPGLAKNIQYF.

The chain recombines TRBV7-9 with TRBJ1-1, with 7 bases fitting TRBD1. The CDR3 is made up of 13 amino acids. The germline CDR1 and CDR2 sequences are SEHNR and FQNEAQ (reference sequence). The V gene end was trimmed by 5 bases and the J gene end by 4 bases; junction bases not matched to a gene: 4. The CDR3 bases are TGTGCCAGCAGCCCAGGGGGTACCACTGAAGCTTTCTTT. Translated: CASSPGGTTEAFF.

Worth noting for this clone: At one end the junction does not follow the germline gene, possibly because of a read error. The chain links TRBV7-7 to TRBJ2-5; TRBD1 agrees at 8 bases. This CDR3 contains 15 residues. Germline-derived CDR1 and CDR2 are SSHAT and FNYEAQ (reference sequence). As DNA, the CDR3 is TGTGCTAGCAGCTCAGGTACAGGGGGCCAAGAGACCCAGTACTTC. Protein product: CASSSGTGGQETQYF.

Note on this clone: The sample contains more than one DNA sequence encoding this CDR3. The gene calls are TRBV30 and TRBJ1-1; D ambiguous. The CDR3 covers 11 residues. V lost 0 bases and J lost 5, with 4 bases in between. Germline V gene sequence: CDR1 GTSNPN, CDR2 SVGIG (reference sequence). In DNA form, the CDR3 reads TGTGCCTGGAGTGTAGGAACTGAAGCTTTCTTT. It is translated as CAWSVGTEAFF.

CDR3 loop: CASSQDMGDHSGNTIYF. In nucleotides, the CDR3 is TGCGCCAGCAGCCAAGATATGGGGGATCACTCTGGAAACACCATATATTTT. The V gene is TRBV4-1, the J gene TRBJ1-3; D might be TRBD1 (5 bases). CDR1 is MGHRA and CDR2 is YSYEKL in the germline V gene. The CDR3 is 17 residues long. V lost 0 bases to trimming and J lost 0 bases, with 12 bases between them.

The rearrangement joins TRBV15 to TRBJ2-7; D possibly matches TRBD1 or TRBD2 (5 bases each). This CDR3 has 15 residues. Germline loops: CDR1 LNHNV, CDR2 YYDKDF (reference sequence). With 1 base removed from V and 4 bases from J, the gap between germline ends came to 14 bases. CDR3: CATSRGGATGYEQYF. In DNA form, the CDR3 reads TGTGCCACCAGCAGAGGAGGGGCGACGGGGTACGAGCAGTACTTC. Full variable domain (missing parts from reference TRBV15 and TRBJ2-7): DAMVIQNPRYQVTQFGKPVTLSCSQTLNHNVMYWYQQKSSQAPKLLFHYYDKDFNNEADTPDNFQSRRPNTSFCFLDIRSPGLGDTAMYLCATSRGGATGYEQYFGPGTRLTVT.

V gene TRBV4-2 combines with J gene TRBJ2-2; D not resolved. Looked up from germline, CDR1 is LGHNA and CDR2 is YNFKEQ. Between the trimmed V and J ends, which lost 2 bases and 11 bases, there was a span of 9 bases. The CDR3 has 12 residues. The CDR3 reads CASSQQGNELFF. The CDR3 bases are TGTGCCAGCAGCCAACAAGGGAATGAGCTGTTTTTT.

The genes are TRBV4-1 and TRBJ2-3, with D unresolved. Germline V gene sequence: CDR1 MGHRA, CDR2 YSYEKL. This CDR3 contains 15 residues. With 3 bases removed from V and 7 bases from J, the gap between germline ends came to 17 bases. CDR3 bases: TGCGCCAGCAGCCACCTCCGGACCCTGCAGAATACGCAGTATTTT. Protein sequence: CASSHLRTLQNTQYF.

The V gene is TRBV28, the J gene TRBJ1-4; D unresolved. Trimming took 3 bases from V and 8 from J, leaving 7 bases between them. The CDR3 extends over 12 amino acids. CDR1 and CDR2 from the germline V gene are MDHEN and SYDVKM. This CDR3 reads CASSFSGEKLFF. CDR3 nucleotide sequence: TGTGCCAGCAGTTTCTCGGGAGAAAAACTGTTTTTT.

This rearrangement joins TRBV19 to TRBJ2-1; 8 bases agree with TRBD1. Germline CDR1 and CDR2: LNHDA and SQIVND (reference sequence). Trimming removed 6 bases from V and 7 bases from J; junction bases left unmatched: 14. CDR3 length equals 16 residues. This CDR3 is CASRGSLQGDGNEQFF. CDR3 coding DNA: TGTGCCAGTAGGGGCTCTTTACAGGGGGATGGAAATGAGCAGTTCTTC.

The chain employs TRBV11-2 and TRBJ2-7; D is undetermined. Germline assignment: CDR1 SGHAT and CDR2 FQNNGV. This CDR3 comprises 15 residues. Trimming took off 3 bases at V and 0 bases at J, with 12 bases between the two ends. CDR3 DNA sequence: TGTGCCAGCAGCTTCCCCGGATCCTCCTCCTACGAGCAGTACTTC. Translation: CASSFPGSSSYEQYF.

The rearrangement links TRBV5-4 to TRBJ2-1; TRBD2 matches 13 bases. Germline-derived CDR1 and CDR2 are SGHNT and YYREEE (reference sequence). Trimming at V came to 4 bases and at J to 5 bases, leaving 9 bases not matched to a gene. CDR3 size: 17 residues. The DNA of the CDR3 is TGTGCCAGCAGCGGCAGGACTAGCGGGGGTTCTAACAATGAGCAGTTCTTC. Amino acids: CASSGRTSGGSNNEQFF.

The rearrangement links TRBV7-9 to TRBJ1-3; weak D call: TRBD1 (6 bases). The CDR3 loop spans 14 amino acids. V dropped 4 bases and J dropped 4 bases, with 11 bases sitting between them. Germline loops: CDR1 SEHNR, CDR2 FQNEAQ (reference sequence). The CDR3 sequence is CASSYGQFGNTIYF. The CDR3, as DNA: TGTGCCAGCAGCTACGGACAGTTCGGAAACACCATATATTTT.

This chain joins TRBV19 and TRBJ2-7; 14 bases line up with TRBD2. Germline loops: CDR1 LNHDA, CDR2 SQIVND (reference sequence). The CDR3 totals 18 residues. Trimming at V came to 7 bases and at J to 5 bases, leaving 16 bases not matched to a gene. Here the CDR3 reads CASTSSRGGLAGGHEQYF. The CDR3 DNA is TGTGCCAGTACCTCCTCTAGAGGTGGACTAGCGGGGGGCCACGAGCAGTACTTC. Complete variable domain (other parts from reference TRBV19 and TRBJ2-7): DGGITQSPKYLFRKEGQNVTLSCEQNLNHDAMYWYRQDPGQGLRLIYYSQIVNDFQKGDIAEGYSVSREKKESFPLTVTSAQKNPTAFYLCASTSSRGGLAGGHEQYFGPGTRLTVT.

The chain uses TRBV9 and TRBJ2-5, with 11 nucleotides matching TRBD2. The CDR3 consists of 16 residues. The germline V gene encodes CDR1 SGDLS and CDR2 YYNGEE. V gave up 0 bases and J gave up 3 bases; unmatched junction bases: 4. The CDR3 is CASSVASSGGEETQYF. CDR3 coding DNA: TGTGCCAGCAGCGTAGCGAGTAGCGGGGGGGAAGAGACCCAGTACTTC.

V and J are TRBV4-3 and TRBJ1-1; D remains ambiguous. The CDR3 is made up of 13 amino acids. Germline CDR1 is LGHNA and CDR2 is YSLEER. V gave up 2 bases and J gave up 0 bases, with 4 bases separating them. CDR3: CASSQYLNTEAFF. CDR3 DNA: TGCGCCAGCAGCCAATATCTGAACACTGAAGCTTTCTTT.

This chain uses TRBV13 with TRBJ2-5; 8 bases are a match to TRBD1. The J segment lost 4 bases and the V segment lost 0 bases, leaving 1 base of the junction unmatched. This CDR3 spans 14 amino acids. Germline values: CDR1 PRHDT, CDR2 FYEKMQ (reference sequence). CDR3 sequence reads: CASSLGGQGETQYF. CDR3 DNA: TGTGCCAGCAGCTTAGGCGGACAGGGAGAGACCCAGTACTTC.

The V and J genes are TRBV19 and TRBJ1-4; D uncertain. The CDR3 loop spans 14 amino acids. V was clipped by 5 bases and J by 0 bases, with 7 bases between them. CDR1 LNHDA and CDR2 SQIVND come from the germline V gene (reference sequence). CDR3 DNA sequence: TGTGCCAGTAGTTTGGATGCAACTAATGAAAAACTGTTTTTT. This sequence encodes CASSLDATNEKLFF.

The chain combines TRBV11-3 with TRBJ2-1; D is ambiguous. CDR3 length: 15 amino acids. Germline V gene lookup returns CDR1 SGHNT and CDR2 YENEEA. V gave up 3 bases and J gave up 8 bases, with 17 bases separating them. CDR3 amino acids: CASSFDGYPTDEQFF. The CDR3 DNA follows: TGTGCCAGCAGCTTCGACGGCTATCCTACGGATGAGCAGTTCTTC.